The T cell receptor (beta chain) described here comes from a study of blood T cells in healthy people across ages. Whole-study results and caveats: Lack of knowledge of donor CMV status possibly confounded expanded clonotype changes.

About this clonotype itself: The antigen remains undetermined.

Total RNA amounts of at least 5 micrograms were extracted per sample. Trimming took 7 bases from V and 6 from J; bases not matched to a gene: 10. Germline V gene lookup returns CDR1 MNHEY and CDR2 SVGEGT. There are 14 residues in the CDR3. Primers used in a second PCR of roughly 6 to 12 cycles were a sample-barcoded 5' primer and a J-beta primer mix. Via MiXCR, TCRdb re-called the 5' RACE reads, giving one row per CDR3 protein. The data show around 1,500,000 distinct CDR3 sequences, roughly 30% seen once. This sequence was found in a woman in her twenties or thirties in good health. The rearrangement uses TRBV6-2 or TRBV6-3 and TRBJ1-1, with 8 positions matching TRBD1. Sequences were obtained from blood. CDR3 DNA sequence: TGTGCCAGCACACCTCAGGGGGCAGGGGCTGAAGCTTTCTTT. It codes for CASTPQGAGAEAFF.